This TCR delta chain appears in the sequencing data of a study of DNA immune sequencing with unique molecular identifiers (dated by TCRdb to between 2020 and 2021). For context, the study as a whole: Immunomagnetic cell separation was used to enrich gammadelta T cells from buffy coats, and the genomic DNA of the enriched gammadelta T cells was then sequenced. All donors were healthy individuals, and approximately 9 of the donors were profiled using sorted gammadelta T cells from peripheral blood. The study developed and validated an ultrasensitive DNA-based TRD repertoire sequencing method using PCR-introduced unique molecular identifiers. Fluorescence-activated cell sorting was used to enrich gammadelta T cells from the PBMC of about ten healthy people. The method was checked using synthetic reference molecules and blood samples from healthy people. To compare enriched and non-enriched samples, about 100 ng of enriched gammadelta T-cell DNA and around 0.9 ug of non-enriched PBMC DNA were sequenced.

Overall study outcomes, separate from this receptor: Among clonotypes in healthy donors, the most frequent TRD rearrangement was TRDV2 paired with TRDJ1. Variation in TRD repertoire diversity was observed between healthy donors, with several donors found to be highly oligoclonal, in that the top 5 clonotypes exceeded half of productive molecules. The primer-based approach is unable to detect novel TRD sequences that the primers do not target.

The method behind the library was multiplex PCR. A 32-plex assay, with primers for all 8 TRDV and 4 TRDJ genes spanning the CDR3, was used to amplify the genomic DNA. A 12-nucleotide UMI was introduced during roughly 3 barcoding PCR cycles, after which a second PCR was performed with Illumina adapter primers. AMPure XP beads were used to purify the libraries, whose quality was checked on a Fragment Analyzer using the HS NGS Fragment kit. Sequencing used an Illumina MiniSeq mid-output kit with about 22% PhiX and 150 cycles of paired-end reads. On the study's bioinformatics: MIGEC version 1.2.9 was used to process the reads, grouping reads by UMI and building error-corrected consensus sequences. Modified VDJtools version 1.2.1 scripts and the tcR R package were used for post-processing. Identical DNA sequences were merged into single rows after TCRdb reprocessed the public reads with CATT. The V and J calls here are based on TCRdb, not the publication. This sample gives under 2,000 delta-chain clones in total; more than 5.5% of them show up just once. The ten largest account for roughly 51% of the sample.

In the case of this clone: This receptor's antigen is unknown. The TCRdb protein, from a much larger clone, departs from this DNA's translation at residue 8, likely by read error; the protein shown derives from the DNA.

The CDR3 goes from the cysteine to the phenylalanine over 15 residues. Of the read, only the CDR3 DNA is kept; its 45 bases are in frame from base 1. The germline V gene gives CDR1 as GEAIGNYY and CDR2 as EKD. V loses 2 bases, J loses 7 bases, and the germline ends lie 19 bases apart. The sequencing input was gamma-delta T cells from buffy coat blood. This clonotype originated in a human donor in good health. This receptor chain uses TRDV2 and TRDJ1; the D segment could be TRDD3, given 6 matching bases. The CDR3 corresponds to CACDKMGVTGPKLIF. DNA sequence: TGTGCCTGTGACAAGATGGGGGTTACTGGCCCTAAACTCATCTTT.